The TCR beta chain described here comes from a study of blood T cell repertoires in COVID-19. The study recruited people aged roughly 18 to 95 years across roughly 25 US areas. Participant reports of clinical history set cohort assignment. Two negative PCRs, clearance, or symptom resolution characterized the recovered Cohort 3 donors. Trimming cost V 0 bases and J 4 bases, with 5 bases left between them. Per the germline V gene, CDR1 is SQVTM and CDR2 is ANQGSEA. The CDR3 totals 12 residues. Per the original methods: Amplification with reference gene primers provided the estimates of nucleated cell counts. TCRdb's table, derived via immunoSEQ multiplex PCR, lists solely in-frame clones and lacks some. The V and J calls and the clone size are those of that table, but D and trimming were determined from the DNA. The profile covers about 440,000 clones, with 90% appearing a single time and roughly 0.66% taken by the ten largest.

Material: PBMCs or T cells enriched from blood (not recorded which). The chain uses TRBV29-1 and TRBJ2-3; no clear D gene. The clonotype originates from a man between 18 and 29 years old who had recovered from COVID-19. The CDR3 bases are TGCAGCGTTGAAGATGACTCAGATACGCAGTATTTT. This codes for CSVEDDSDTQYF.